The 16 T cell receptor beta chains presented below share a single source sample, sequenced in a study of T cells in Graves' hyperthyroidism and ophthalmopathy. Researchers amplified the TCR beta CDR3 regions from RNA transcripts. The HTBI primer set served for first-round RT-PCR of the TCR CDR3. Using its own MiXCR run on the multiplex PCR reads, TCRdb lists one record per CDR3 protein. This table has a few hundred thousand distinct CDR3 sequences, approximately 15% appearing once. The material sequenced was blood. The receptors here all came from a middle-aged woman with Graves' ophthalmopathy.

This clonotype was found once. The chain uses TRBV2 and TRBJ2-2; TRBD2 is a possible D gene (7 bases). The V gene's germline CDR1 is SNHLY and CDR2 FYNNEI. The V end was cut by 4 bases, the J end by 4 bases, with 10 bases between. This CDR3 region has 14 residues. The CDR3 loop is CASSVGGPTGELFF. CDR3 coding DNA: TGTGCCAGCAGTGTGGGGGGGCCCACCGGGGAGCTGTTTTTT. Drawing the rest from reference TRBV2 and TRBJ2-2, the complete variable domain is EPEVTQTPSHQVTQMGQEVILRCVPISNHLYFYWYRQILGQKVEFLVSFYNNEISEKSEIFDDQFSVERPDGSNFTLKIRSTKLEDSAMYFCASSVGGPTGELFFGEGSRLTVL.

The chain employs TRBV5-1 and TRBJ2-1; D is uncertain. Trimming cost V 0 bases and J 2 bases, with 9 bases left between them. This CDR3 is built from 15 residues. Germline-derived CDR1 and CDR2 are SGHRS and YFSETQ. CDR3 in DNA: TGCGCCAGCAGCTTGGAACCCACTCCCTACAATGAGCAGTTCTTC. Translation gives CASSLEPTPYNEQFF.

The chain links TRBV20-1 to TRBJ2-1; TRBD2 matches at 12 bases. The germline V gene has CDR1 DFQATT and CDR2 SNEGSKA (reference sequence). V gave up 0 bases and J gave up 8 bases; unmatched junction bases: 5. The CDR3 length is 15 residues. The CDR3 region has the DNA TGCAGTGCTAGAGATCGGCTAGCGGGAGGGGATGAGCAGTTCTTC. It translates to CSARDRLAGGDEQFF.

This clonotype came up a few times. V usage is TRBV4-1 and J usage is TRBJ2-4, with TRBD2 matching 11 bases. After removal of 2 bases from V and 5 bases from J, the junction contained 5 bases not matched to a gene. CDR3 length: 16 residues. Per germline, CDR1 MGHRA and CDR2 YSYEKL. CDR3 protein: CASSQPLAGGQNIQYF. Written as DNA, the CDR3 is TGCGCCAGCAGCCAACCGCTAGCGGGGGGCCAAAACATTCAGTACTTC.

Ten or more counts support this clonotype. The chain links TRBV7-6 to TRBJ1-1; D possibly corresponds to TRBD1 (6 bases). CDR1 is SGHVS, CDR2 FNYEAQ, per germline. The CDR3 spans 16 residues. Deletions cut 5 bases from V and 0 bases from J, with 16 bases between. The CDR3 DNA is TGTGCCAGCAGCCGCCGAGGCCGACAGGTGAACACTGAAGCTTTCTTT. Translation gives CASSRRGRQVNTEAFF. Drawing the rest from reference TRBV7-6 and TRBJ1-1, the complete variable domain is GAGVSQSPRYKVTKRGQDVALRCDPISGHVSLYWYRQALGQGPEFLTYFNYEAQQDKSGLPNDRFSAERPEGSISTLTIQRTEQRDSAMYRCASSRRGRQVNTEAFFGQGTRLTVV.

This clonotype has a count of ten or more. The chain employs TRBV20-1 and TRBJ1-3, with D tentatively TRBD1 (6 bases). The length of the CDR3 is 16 residues. Trimming stripped 3 bases from V and 0 bases from J, with 15 bases between. Germline values: CDR1 DFQATT, CDR2 SNEGSKA (reference sequence). The CDR3 loop reads CSARRGNAASGNTIYF. Here the CDR3 DNA reads TGCAGTGCTAGGAGGGGGAACGCGGCCTCTGGAAACACCATATATTTT.

V usage is TRBV5-8 and J usage is TRBJ2-7; the D gene is possibly TRBD1 (6 bases). Looked up from germline, CDR1 is SGHTS and CDR2 is YDEGEE. This CDR3 region has 14 residues. The V end lost 0 bases, the J end lost 2 bases, and 9 bases lay between the germline ends. The CDR3 is CASSLAGHAYEQYF. CDR3 in DNA: TGTGCCAGCAGCTTGGCGGGACATGCCTACGAGCAGTACTTC.

The rearrangement joins TRBV2 to TRBJ2-1; 11 bases line up with TRBD1. In germline, CDR1 is SNHLY, CDR2 FYNNEI. The ends lost 4 bases at V and 9 bases at J; junction bases unmatched: 8. This CDR3 region has 15 residues. Here the CDR3 DNA reads TGTGCCAGCAGTGCTGGACAGGGGGCAATTGGTGAGCAGTTCTTC. Protein sequence: CASSAGQGAIGEQFF.

This clonotype was counted at least ten times. The V call is TRBV20-1, the J call TRBJ2-1, with TRBD2 identical over 8 bases. V was clipped by 4 bases and J by 3 bases; unmatched bases: 17. The CDR3 extends over 18 amino acids. Germline CDR1 DFQATT, CDR2 SNEGSKA (reference sequence). DNA for the CDR3: TGCAGTGCTACAATTGACAGAAGGAACGGGAGGGGCTACAATGAGCAGTTCTTC. As protein: CSATIDRRNGRGYNEQFF.

V is TRBV20-1 and J is TRBJ2-1; 11 bases are shared with TRBD2. Germline CDR1 reads DFQATT; CDR2 reads SNEGSKA (reference sequence). The CDR3 consists of 16 residues. The V gene end was trimmed by 5 bases and the J gene end by 5 bases; junction bases not matched to a gene: 11. CDR3 residues: CSALLAGASRDNEQFF. The CDR3 DNA follows: TGCAGTGCTCTACTAGCGGGAGCGAGTCGGGACAATGAGCAGTTCTTC.

Many counts were recorded for this clonotype. The chain recombines TRBV20-1 with TRBJ2-7, with D possibly being TRBD2 (5 bases). The CDR3 totals 12 residues. V lost 3 bases, J lost 3 bases, and 9 bases lay in between. Germline V gene sequence: CDR1 DFQATT, CDR2 SNEGSKA (reference sequence). The CDR3, as DNA: TGCAGTGCTAGCCGGGAAGTCTACGAGCAGTACTTC. Its protein is CSASREVYEQYF.

This clonotype was observed at least ten times. The genes are TRBV6-1 and TRBJ1-6; D uncertain. The V end lost 0 bases, the J end lost 14 bases, and 11 bases lay between the germline ends. CDR1 is MNHNS, CDR2 SASEGT, per germline. This CDR3 has 13 residues. This CDR3 reads CASSEAGRGALHF. The CDR3 DNA reads TGTGCCAGCAGTGAAGCCGGACGTGGGGCCCTCCACTTT.

This clonotype was recorded at least ten times. The rearrangement joins TRBV28 to TRBJ2-7; D may be TRBD1 (6 bases). The germline V and J ends were trimmed by 8 bases and 1 base, with 18 bases remaining between them. The V gene's germline CDR1 is MDHEN and CDR2 SYDVKM. This CDR3 is 15 amino acids long. CDR3 nucleotides: TGTGCCAGCGTTCCTAGGGGGTCCGGTTCCTACGAGCAGTACTTC. Translating gives CASVPRGSGSYEQYF.

This clonotype was seen ten or more times. This chain uses TRBV2 with TRBJ2-7; tentatively, D is TRBD2 (6 bases). The CDR3 totals 16 residues. From germline, CDR1 is SNHLY and CDR2 FYNNEI. V lost 1 base to trimming and J lost 0 bases, with 13 bases between them. The CDR3 sequence is CASSEGRGRSSYEQYF. CDR3 coding DNA: TGTGCCAGCAGTGAAGGGCGGGGCAGGAGCTCCTACGAGCAGTACTTC.

V is TRBV6-6 and J is TRBJ1-2; TRBD1 matches 9 bases. The CDR3 has 15 amino acids. Germline CDR1 and CDR2: MNHNY and SVGAGI (reference sequence). After removal of 2 bases from V and 1 base from J, the junction contained 2 bases not matched to a gene. In nucleotides, the CDR3 is TGTGCCAGCAGTTACATGGGACAGGGTAACTATGGCTACACCTTC. The encoded protein is CASSYMGQGNYGYTF.

The V call is TRBV19, the J call TRBJ1-1; D may be TRBD1 (5 bases). The CDR3 covers 12 residues. Germline CDR1 LNHDA, CDR2 SQIVND (reference sequence). V was cut by 4 bases and J by 5 bases, with 8 bases left in between. This chain's CDR3 is CASSKPGTEAFF. In DNA, the CDR3 is TGTGCCAGTAGTAAACCAGGGACTGAAGCTTTCTTT.